This T cell receptor beta chain came from a study of cytomegalovirus exposure and HLA in healthy donors. General study findings and limits: In a later analysis, TCR beta V- and J-gene trimming showed a link to a missense DCLRE1C variant.

Both 60 Vbeta primers and 13 Jbeta primers went into the PCR. The data were produced by immunoSEQ multiplex PCR, yet TCRdb's version contains in-frame clones alone and is incomplete. The table has roughly 120,000 clones, 80% seen once. This clone was observed a handful of times. What it binds is unknown. The J segment lost 4 bases and the V segment lost 4 bases, leaving 13 bases of the junction unmatched. Germline-derived CDR1 and CDR2 are SEHNR and FQNEAQ (reference sequence). The CDR3 has 17 amino acids. The sequence was collected from a female donor in good health and CMV-seropositive. V gene TRBV7-9 combines with J gene TRBJ1-2, with 9 bases fitting TRBD1. Sequencing was carried out using PBMCs. This chain's CDR3 is CASSSLDRGASSYGYTF. Written as DNA, the CDR3 is TGTGCCAGCAGCTCCTTGGACAGGGGAGCTTCAAGCTATGGCTACACCTTC.